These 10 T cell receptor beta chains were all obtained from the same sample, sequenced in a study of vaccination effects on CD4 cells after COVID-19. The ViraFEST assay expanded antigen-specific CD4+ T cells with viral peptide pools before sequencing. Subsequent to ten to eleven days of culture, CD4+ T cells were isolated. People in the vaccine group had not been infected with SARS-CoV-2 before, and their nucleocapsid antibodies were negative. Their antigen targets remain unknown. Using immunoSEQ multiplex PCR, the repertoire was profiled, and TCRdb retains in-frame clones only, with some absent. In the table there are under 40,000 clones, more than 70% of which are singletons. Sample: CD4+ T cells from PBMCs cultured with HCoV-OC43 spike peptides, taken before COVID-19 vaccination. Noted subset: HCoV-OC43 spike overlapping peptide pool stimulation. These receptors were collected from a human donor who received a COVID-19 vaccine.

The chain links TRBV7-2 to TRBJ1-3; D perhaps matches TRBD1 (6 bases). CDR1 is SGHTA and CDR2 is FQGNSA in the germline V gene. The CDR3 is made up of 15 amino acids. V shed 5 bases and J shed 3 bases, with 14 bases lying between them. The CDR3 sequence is CASSLGGGSGNTIYF. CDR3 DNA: TGTGCCAGCAGCCTCGGAGGGGGGAGTGGAAACACCATATATTTT.

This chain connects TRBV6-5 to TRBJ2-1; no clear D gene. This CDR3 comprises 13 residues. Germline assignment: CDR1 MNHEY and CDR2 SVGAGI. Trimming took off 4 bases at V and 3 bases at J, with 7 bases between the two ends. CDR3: CASSSPGYNEQFF. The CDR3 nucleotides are TGTGCCAGCAGTTCGCCGGGCTACAATGAGCAGTTCTTC.

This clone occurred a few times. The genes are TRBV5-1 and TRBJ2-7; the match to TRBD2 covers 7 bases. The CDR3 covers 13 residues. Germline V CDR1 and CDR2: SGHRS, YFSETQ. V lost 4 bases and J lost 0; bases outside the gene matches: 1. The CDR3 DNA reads TGCGCCAGCAGCCCTAGCGGCTCCTACGAGCAGTACTTC. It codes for CASSPSGSYEQYF.

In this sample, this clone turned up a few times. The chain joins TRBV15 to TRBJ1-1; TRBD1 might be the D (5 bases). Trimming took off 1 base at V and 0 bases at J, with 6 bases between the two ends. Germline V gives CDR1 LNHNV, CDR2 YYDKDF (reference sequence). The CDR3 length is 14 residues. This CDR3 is CATSRGGLNTEAFF. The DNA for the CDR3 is TGTGCCACCAGCAGAGGGGGCTTGAACACTGAAGCTTTCTTT. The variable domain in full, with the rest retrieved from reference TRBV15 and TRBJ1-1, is DAMVIQNPRYQVTQFGKPVTLSCSQTLNHNVMYWYQQKSSQAPKLLFHYYDKDFNNEADTPDNFQSRRPNTSFCFLDIRSPGLGDTAMYLCATSRGGLNTEAFFGQGTRLTVV.

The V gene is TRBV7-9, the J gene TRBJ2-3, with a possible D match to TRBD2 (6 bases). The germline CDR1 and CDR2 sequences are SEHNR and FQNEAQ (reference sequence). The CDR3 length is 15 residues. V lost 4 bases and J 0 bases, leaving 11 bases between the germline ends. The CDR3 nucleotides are TGTGCCAGCAGCTCCAACGCGGGGAGCACAGATACGCAGTATTTT. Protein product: CASSSNAGSTDTQYF. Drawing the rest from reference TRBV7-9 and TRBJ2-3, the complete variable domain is DTGVSQNPRHKITKRGQNVTFRCDPISEHNRLYWYRQTLGQGPEFLTYFQNEAQLEKSRLLSDRFSAERPKGSFSTLEIQRTEQGDSAMYLCASSSNAGSTDTQYFGPGTRLTVL.

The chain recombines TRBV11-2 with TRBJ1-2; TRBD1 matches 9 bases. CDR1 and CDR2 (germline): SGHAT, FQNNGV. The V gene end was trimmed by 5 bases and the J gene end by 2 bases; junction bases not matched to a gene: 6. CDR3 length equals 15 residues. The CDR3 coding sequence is TGTGCCAGCAGCCGAGGACAGGGGCTAAACTATGGCTACACCTTC. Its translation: CASSRGQGLNYGYTF.

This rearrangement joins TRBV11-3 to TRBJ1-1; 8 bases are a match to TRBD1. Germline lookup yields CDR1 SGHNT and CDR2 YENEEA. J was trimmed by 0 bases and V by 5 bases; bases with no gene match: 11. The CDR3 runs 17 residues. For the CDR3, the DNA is TGTGCCAGCAGCCCGATTGGACAGGGCAGTATGAACACTGAAGCTTTCTTT. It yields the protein CASSPIGQGSMNTEAFF.

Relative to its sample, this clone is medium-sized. CDR3 in DNA: TGTGCCAGCAGCCAATCGGATGGTGGTGGCTACACCTTC. Protein product: CASSQSDGGGYTF. This rearrangement joins TRBV3-1 (or the pseudogene TRBV3-2) to TRBJ1-2; the D is unclear. Germline CDR1 is LGHDT and CDR2 is YNNKEL (reference sequence). This CDR3 spans 13 amino acids. V lost 2 bases to trimming and J lost 7 bases, with 11 bases between them.

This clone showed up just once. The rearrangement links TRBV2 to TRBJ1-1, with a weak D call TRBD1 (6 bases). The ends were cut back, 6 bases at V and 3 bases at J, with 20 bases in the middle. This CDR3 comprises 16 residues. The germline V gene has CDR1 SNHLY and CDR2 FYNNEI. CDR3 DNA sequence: TGTGCCAGCAGGGCAAGTTGGGGGGGGCCGGACACTGAAGCTTTCTTT. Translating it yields CASRASWGGPDTEAFF.

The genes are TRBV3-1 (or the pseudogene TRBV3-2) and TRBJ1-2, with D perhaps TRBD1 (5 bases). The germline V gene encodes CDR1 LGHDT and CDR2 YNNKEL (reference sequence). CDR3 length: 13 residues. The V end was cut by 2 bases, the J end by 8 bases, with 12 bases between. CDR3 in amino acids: CASSQLGGVGYTF. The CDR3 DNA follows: TGTGCCAGCAGCCAATTGGGAGGGGTAGGCTACACCTTC.